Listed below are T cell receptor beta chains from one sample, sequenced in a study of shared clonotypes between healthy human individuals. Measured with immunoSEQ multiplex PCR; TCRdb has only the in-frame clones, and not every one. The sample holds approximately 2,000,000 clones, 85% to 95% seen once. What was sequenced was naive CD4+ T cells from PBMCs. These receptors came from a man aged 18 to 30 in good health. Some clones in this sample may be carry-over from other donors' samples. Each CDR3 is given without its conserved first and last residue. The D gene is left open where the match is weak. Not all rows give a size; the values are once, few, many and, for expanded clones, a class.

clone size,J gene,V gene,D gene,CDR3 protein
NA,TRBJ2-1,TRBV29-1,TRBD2,SVALAGIGEQF
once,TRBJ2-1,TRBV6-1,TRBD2,ASSDLAGEDGNEQF
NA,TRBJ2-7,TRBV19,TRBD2,ASTGTSGRADEQY
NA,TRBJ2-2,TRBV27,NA,ASGRYGASESGELF
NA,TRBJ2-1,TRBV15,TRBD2,ATSRDPAGGFNEQF
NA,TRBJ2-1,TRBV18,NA,ASSPGLSSYNEQF
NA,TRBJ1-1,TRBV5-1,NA,ASSSAGAGNTEAF
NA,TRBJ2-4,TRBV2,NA,ASRGGGLAKNIQY
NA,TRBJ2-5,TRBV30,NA,AFTGVSRTQY
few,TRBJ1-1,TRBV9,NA,ASSESDQNTEAF
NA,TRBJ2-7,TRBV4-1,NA,ASSQGDFPYEQY
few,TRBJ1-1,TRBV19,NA,ASSIWDITEAF
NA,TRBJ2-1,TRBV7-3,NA,ASSLIDSGGEQF
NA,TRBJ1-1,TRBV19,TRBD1,ASSIRQGKEWDTEAF